This T cell receptor (beta chain) is from a study of blood T cell repertoires in COVID-19. At the level of the study: There were acute and convalescent COVID-19 samples, and they came from the United States, Italy and Spain. Sources were T cells, B-cell-depleted T cells, or PBMCs; the material itself was cDNA or gDNA.

Germline V gives CDR1 SGHKS, CDR2 YYEKEE (reference sequence). V dropped 7 bases and J dropped 0 bases, with 8 bases sitting between them. The CDR3 is made up of 13 amino acids. The data were produced by immunoSEQ multiplex PCR, yet TCRdb's version contains in-frame clones alone and is incomplete. The data contain 210,000 or so clones, 88% of them seen just once; the ten biggest clones take up less than 3.5%. This receptor was taken from an older woman with acute or convalescent COVID-19. The chain is built from TRBV5-5 and TRBJ1-3; unclear D gene. Sequenced input: peripheral blood. The CDR3 DNA reads TGTGCCAGCTCGGGGAGCTCTGGAAACACCATATATTTT. This sequence encodes CASSGSSGNTIYF.